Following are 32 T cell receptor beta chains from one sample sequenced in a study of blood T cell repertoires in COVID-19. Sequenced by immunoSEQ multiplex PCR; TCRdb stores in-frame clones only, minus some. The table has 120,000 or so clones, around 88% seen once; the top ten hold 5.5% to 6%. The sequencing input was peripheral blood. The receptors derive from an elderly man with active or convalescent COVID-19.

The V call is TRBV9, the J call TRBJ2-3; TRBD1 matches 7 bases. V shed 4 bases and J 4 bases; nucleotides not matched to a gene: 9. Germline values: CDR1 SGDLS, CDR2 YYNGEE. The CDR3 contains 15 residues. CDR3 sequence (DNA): TGTGCCAGCAGCTCAGGGGGATTTGGGTCAGATACGCAGTATTTT. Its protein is CASSSGGFGSDTQYF.

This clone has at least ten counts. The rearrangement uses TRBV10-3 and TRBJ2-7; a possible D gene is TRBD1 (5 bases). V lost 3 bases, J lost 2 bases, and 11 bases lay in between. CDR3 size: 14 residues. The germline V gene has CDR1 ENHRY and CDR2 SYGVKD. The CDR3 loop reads CAISDPDRTYEQYF. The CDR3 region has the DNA TGTGCCATCAGTGACCCCGACAGAACCTACGAGCAGTACTTC.

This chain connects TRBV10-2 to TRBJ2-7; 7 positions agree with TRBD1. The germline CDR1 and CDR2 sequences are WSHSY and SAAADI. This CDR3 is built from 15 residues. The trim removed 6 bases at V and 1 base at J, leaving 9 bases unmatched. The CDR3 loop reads CASRESGQLSYEQYF. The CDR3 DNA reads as TGCGCCAGCAGGGAATCGGGACAGTTGTCCTACGAGCAGTACTTC.

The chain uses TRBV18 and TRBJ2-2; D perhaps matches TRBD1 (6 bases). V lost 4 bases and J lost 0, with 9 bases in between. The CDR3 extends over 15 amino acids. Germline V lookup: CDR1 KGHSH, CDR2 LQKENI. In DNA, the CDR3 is TGTGCCAGCTCACTAGGACAGACGAACACCGGGGAGCTGTTTTTT. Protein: CASSLGQTNTGELFF.

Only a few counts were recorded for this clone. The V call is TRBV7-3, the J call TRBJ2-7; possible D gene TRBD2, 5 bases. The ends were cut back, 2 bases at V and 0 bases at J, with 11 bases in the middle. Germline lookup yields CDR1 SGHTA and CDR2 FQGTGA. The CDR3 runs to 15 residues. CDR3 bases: TGTGCCAGCAGCTTAGGGCTAGGGAGCTCCTACGAGCAGTACTTC. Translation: CASSLGLGSSYEQYF.

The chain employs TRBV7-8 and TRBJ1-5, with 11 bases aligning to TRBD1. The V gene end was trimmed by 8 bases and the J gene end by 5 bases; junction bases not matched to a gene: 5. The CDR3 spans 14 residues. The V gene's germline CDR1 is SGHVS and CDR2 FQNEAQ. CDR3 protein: CASADRGQDQPQHF. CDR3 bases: TGTGCCAGCGCGGACAGGGGGCAAGATCAGCCCCAGCATTTT.

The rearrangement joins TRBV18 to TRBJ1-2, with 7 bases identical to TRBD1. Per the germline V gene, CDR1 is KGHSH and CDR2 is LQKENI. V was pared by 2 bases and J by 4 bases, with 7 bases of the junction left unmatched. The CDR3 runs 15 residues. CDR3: CASSPGQGVSYGYTF. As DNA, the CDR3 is TGTGCCAGCTCACCAGGGCAGGGGGTCTCCTATGGCTACACCTTC.

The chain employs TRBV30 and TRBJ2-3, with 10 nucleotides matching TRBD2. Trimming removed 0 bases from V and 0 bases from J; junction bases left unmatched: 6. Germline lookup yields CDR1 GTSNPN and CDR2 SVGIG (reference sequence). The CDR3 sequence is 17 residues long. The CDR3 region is CAWSVERGGTSTDTQYF. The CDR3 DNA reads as TGTGCCTGGAGTGTAGAGCGGGGGGGGACTAGCACAGATACGCAGTATTTT.

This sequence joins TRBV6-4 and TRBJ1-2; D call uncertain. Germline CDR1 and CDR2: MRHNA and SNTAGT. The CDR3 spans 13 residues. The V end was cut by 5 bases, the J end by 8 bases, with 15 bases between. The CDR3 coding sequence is TGTGCCAGCAGTCCCAGTCGGGAGTCAGGCTACACCTTC. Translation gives CASSPSRESGYTF.

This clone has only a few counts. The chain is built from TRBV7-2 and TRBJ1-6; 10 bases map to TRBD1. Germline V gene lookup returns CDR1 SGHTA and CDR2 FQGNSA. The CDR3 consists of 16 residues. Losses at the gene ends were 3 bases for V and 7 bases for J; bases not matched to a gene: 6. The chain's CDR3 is CASSFRDRGSNSPLHF. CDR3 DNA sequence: TGTGCCAGCAGCTTCAGGGACAGGGGATCAAATTCACCCCTCCACTTT.

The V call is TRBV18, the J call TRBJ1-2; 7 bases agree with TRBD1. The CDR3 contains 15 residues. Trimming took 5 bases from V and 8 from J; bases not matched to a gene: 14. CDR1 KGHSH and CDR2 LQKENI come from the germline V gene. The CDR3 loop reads CASSSNRGISIGYTF. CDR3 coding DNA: TGTGCCAGCTCATCAAACAGGGGTATCTCTATCGGCTACACCTTC.

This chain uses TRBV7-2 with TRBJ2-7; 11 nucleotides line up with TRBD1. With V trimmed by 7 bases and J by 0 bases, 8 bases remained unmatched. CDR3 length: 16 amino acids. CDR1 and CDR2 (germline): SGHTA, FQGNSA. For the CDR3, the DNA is TGTGCCAGCACCCCCCATGGACAGGGGGCCTCCTACGAGCAGTACTTC. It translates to CASTPHGQGASYEQYF.

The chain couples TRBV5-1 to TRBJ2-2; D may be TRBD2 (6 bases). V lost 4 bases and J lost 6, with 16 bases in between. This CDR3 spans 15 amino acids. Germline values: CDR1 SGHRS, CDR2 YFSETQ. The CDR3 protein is CASSDSAGLAGELFF. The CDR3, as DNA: TGCGCCAGCAGCGATAGTGCGGGGTTGGCCGGGGAGCTGTTTTTT.

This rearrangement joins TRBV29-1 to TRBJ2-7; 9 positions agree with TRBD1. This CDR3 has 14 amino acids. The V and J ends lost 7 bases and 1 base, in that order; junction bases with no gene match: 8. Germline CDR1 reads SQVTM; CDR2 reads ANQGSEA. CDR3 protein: CSARGTGRSYEQYF. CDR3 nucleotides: TGCAGCGCCCGTGGGACAGGGAGGTCCTACGAGCAGTACTTC.

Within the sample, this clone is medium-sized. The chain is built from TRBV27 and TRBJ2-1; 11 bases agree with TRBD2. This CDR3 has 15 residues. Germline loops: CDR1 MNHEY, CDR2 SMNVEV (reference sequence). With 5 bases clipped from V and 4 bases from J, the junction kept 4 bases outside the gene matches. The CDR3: CASSQTSGAYNEQFF. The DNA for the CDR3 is TGTGCCAGCAGTCAGACTAGCGGGGCGTACAATGAGCAGTTCTTC.

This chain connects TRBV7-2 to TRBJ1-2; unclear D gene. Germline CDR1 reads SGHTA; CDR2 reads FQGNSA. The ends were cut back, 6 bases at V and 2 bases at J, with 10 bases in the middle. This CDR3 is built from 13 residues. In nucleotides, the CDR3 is TGTGCCAGCAGGCGGGAGAGCAACTATGGCTACACCTTC. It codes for CASRRESNYGYTF.

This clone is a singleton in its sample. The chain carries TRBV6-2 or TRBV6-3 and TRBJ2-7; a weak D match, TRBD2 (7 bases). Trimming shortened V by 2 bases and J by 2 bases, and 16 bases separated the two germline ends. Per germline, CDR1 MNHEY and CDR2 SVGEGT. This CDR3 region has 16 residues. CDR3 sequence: CASSYPSGGLTYEQYF. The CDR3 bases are TGTGCCAGCAGTTACCCCTCCGGGGGGCTCACCTACGAGCAGTACTTC.

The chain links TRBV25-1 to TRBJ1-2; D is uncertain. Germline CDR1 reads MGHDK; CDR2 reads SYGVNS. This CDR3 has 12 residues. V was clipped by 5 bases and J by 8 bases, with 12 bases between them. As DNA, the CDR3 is TGTGCCAGCAGTCGGGAAGGGTGGGGCTACACCTTC. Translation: CASSREGWGYTF.

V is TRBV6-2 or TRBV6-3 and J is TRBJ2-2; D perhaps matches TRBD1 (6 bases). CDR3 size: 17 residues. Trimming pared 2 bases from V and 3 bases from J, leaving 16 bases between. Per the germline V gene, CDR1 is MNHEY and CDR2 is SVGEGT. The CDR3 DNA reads TGTGCCAGCAGTTACGTCGCAGGGGACCCGGACACCGGGGAGCTGTTTTTT. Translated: CASSYVAGDPDTGELFF.

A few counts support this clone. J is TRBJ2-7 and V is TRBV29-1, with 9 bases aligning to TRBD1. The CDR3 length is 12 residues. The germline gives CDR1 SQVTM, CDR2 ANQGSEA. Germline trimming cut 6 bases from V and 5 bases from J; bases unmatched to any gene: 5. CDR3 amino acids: CSVLTGGDEQYF. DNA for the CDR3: TGCAGCGTCTTGACAGGGGGGGACGAGCAGTACTTC.

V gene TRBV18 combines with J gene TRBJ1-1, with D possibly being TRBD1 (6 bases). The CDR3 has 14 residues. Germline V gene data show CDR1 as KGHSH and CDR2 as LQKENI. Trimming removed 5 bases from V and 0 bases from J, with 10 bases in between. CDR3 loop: CASSMDSLNTEAFF. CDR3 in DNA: TGTGCCAGCTCAATGGACAGCCTGAACACTGAAGCTTTCTTT.

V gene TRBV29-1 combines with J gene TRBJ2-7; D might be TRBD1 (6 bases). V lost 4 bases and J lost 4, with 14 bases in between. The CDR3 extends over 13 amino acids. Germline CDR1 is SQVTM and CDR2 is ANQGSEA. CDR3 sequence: CSVGTVSSYEQYF. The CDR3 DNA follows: TGCAGCGTTGGGACAGTTTCCTCGTACGAGCAGTACTTC.

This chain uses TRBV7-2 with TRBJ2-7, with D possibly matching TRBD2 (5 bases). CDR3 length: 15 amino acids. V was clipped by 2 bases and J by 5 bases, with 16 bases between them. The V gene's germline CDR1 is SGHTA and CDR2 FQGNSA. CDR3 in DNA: TGTGCCAGCAGCTTAAGCGGTCAGGATGTCAACGAGCAGTACTTC. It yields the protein CASSLSGQDVNEQYF.

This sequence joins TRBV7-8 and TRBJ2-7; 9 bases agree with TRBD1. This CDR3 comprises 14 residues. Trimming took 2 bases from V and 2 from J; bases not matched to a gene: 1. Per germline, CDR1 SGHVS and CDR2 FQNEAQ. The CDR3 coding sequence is TGTGCCAGCAGCTTATGGACAGGGGCCTACGAGCAGTACTTC. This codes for CASSLWTGAYEQYF.

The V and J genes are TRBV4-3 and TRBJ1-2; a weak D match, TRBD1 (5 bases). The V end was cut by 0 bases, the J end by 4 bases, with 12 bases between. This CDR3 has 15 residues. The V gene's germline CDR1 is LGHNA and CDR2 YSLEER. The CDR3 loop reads CASSQEIQVSYGYTF. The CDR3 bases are TGCGCCAGCAGCCAAGAAATACAGGTGTCCTATGGCTACACCTTC.

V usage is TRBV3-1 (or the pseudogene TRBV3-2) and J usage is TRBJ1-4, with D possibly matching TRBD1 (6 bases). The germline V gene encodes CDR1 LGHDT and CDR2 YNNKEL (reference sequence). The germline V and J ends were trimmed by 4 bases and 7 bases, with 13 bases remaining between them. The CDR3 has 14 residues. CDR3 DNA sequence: TGTGCCAGCAGCCCTACTTACAGGGTTGAAAAACTGTTTTTT. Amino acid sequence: CASSPTYRVEKLFF.

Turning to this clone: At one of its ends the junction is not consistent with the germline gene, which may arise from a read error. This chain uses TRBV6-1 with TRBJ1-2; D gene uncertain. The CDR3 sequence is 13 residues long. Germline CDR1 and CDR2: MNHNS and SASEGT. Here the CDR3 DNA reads TGTGCCAGCAGTGAAGCGGGCATCTATGGTTACACCTTC. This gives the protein CASSEAGIYGYTF.

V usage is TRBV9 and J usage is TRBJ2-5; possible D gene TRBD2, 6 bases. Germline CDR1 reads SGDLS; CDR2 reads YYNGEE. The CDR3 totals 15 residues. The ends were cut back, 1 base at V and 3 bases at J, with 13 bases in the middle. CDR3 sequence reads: CASSVSGRAEETQYF. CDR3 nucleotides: TGTGCCAGCAGCGTATCCGGGAGAGCTGAAGAGACCCAGTACTTC.

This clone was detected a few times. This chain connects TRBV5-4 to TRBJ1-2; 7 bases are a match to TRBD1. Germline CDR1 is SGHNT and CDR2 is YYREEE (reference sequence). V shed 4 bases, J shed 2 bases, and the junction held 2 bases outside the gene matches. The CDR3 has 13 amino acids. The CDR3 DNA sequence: TGTGCCAGCAGCCGGGACAGCAACTATGGCTACACCTTC. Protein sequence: CASSRDSNYGYTF. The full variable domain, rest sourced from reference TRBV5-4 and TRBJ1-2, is ETGVTQSPTHLIKTRGQQVTLRCSSQSGHNTVSWYQQALGQGPQFIFQYYREEENGRGNFPPRFSGLQFPNYSSELNVNALELDDSALYLCASSRDSNYGYTFGSGTRLTVV.

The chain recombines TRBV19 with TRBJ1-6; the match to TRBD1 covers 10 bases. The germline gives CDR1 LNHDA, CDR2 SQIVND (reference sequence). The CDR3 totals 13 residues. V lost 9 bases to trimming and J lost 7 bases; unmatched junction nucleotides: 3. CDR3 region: CASKTGGNSPLHF. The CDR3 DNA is TGTGCCAGCAAGACAGGGGGCAATTCACCCCTCCACTTT.

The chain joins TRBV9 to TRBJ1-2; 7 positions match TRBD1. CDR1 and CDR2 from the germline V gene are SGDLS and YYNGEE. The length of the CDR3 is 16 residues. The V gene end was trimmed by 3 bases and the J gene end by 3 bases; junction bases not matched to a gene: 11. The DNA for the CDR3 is TGTGCCAGCAGCGCAGGGGGGCAGGCAACCTACTATGGCTACACCTTC. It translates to CASSAGGQATYYGYTF.

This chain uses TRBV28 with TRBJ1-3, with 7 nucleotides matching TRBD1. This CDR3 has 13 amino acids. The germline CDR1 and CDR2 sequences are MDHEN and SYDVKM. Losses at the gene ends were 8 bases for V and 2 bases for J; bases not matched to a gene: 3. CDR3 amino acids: CASFDRAGNTIYF. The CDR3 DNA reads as TGTGCCAGCTTCGACAGGGCTGGAAACACCATATATTTT.